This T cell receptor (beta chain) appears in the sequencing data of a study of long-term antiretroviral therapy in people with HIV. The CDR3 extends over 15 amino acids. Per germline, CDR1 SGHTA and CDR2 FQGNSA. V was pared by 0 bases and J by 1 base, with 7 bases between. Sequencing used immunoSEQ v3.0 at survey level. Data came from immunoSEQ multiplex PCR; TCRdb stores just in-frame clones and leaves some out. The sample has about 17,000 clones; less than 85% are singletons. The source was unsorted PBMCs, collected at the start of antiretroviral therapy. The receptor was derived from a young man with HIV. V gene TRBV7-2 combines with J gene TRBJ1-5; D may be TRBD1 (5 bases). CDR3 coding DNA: TGTGCCAGCAGCTTAGCGTGGGGGAGCAATCAGCCCCAGCATTTT. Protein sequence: CASSLAWGSNQPQHF.